This T cell receptor beta chain comes out of a study of T cells in women clearing cervical HPV infection. Study background: Only a few women had HLA typing results available. Whole-study results and caveats: Repertoire richness, not evenness, was significantly elevated in CIN3+ cases versus controls. Unknown T-cell numbers per sample may underlie the richness differences.

immunoSEQ multiplex PCR used an average of roughly 1,100 ng genomic DNA. Here immunoSEQ multiplex PCR was the method, and the copy in TCRdb shows in-frame clones only, minus some. The sample table includes 30,000 to 35,000 clones. With regard to this clone: The antigen remains unidentified. The sequenced fragment ends 3 residues before the CDR3 boundary, so the rest is inferred from the germline J gene.

The CDR3 has 17 residues. The V gene end was trimmed by 1 base and the J gene end by 1 base; junction bases not matched to a gene: 3. Germline CDR1 reads MNHEY; CDR2 reads SVGEGT. This chain links TRBV6-2 or TRBV6-3 with TRBJ2-3; TRBD2 aligns across 12 bases. The sequencing input was blood buffy coat. This TCR derives from a woman aged 18 to 75 with a cervical HPV16 infection that either progressed to CIN3+ or cleared (not recorded which). The CDR3 bases that were read are TGTGCCAGCAGTTACTTGGCTAGCGGGGGGGGCACAGATACG. Its translation is CASSYLASGGGTDT. The whole CDR3 region reads CASSYLASGGGTDTQYF.